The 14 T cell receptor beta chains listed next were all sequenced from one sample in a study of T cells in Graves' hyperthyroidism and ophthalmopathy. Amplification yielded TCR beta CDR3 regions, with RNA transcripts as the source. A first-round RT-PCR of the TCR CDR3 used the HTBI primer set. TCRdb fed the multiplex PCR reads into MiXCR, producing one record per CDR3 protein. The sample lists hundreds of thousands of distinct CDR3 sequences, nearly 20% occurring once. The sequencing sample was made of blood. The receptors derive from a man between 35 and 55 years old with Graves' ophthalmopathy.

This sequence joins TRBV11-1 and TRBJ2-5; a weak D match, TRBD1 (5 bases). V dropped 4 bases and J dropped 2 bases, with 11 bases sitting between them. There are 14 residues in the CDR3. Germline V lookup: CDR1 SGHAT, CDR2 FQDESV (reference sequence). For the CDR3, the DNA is TGTGCCAGCAGCTACAGGAGCCGACAAGAGACCCAGTACTTC. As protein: CASSYRSRQETQYF.

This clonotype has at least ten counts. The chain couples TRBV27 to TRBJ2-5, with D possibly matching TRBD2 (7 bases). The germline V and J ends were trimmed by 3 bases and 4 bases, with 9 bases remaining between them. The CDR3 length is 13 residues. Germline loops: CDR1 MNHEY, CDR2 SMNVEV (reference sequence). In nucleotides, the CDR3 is TGTGCCAGCAGTTTTGCGGGGGCAGAGACCCAGTACTTC. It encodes CASSFAGAETQYF.

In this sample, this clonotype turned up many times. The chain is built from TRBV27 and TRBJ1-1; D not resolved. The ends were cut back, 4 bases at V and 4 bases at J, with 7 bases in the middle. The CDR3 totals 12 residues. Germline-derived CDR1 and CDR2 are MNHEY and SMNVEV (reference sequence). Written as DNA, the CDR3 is TGTGCCAGCAGTTCACAGCTCACTGAAGCTTTCTTT. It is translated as CASSSQLTEAFF.

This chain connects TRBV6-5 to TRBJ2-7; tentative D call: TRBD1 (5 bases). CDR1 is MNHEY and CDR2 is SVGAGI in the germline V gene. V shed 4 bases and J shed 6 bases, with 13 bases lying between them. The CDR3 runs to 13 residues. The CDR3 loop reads CASSSVRVGEQYF. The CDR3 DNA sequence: TGTGCCAGCAGTTCGGTCAGGGTGGGCGAGCAGTACTTC.

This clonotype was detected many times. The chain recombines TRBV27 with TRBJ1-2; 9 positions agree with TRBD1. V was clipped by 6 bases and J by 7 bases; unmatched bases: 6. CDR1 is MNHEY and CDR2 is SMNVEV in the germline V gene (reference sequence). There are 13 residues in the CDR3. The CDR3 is CASSFRDRAGYTF. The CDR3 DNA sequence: TGTGCCAGCAGCTTCCGGGACAGGGCTGGCTACACCTTC.

Written as DNA, the CDR3 is TGTGCCAGCAGCTCCTCTAGTGGCCTAGCGGGCTCCTACGAGCAGTACTTC. It translates to CASSSSSGLAGSYEQYF. The rearrangement uses TRBV7-6 and TRBJ2-7; TRBD2 agrees at 8 bases. Losses at the gene ends were 4 bases for V and 0 bases for J; bases not matched to a gene: 11. This CDR3 is 17 amino acids long. Germline V CDR1 and CDR2: SGHVS, FNYEAQ.

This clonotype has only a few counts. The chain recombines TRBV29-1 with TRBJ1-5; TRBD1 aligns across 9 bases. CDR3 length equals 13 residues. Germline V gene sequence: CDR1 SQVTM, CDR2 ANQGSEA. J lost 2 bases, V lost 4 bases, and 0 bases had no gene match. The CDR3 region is CSVGTGGNQPQHF. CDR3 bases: TGCAGCGTTGGGACAGGGGGCAATCAGCCCCAGCATTTT.

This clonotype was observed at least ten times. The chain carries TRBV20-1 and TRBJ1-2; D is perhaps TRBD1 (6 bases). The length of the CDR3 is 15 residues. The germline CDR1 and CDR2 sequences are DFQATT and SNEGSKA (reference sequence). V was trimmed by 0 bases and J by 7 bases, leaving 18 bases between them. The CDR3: CSARDRGRGGSGYTF. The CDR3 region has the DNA TGCAGTGCTAGAGATCGGGGTAGAGGGGGGAGTGGCTACACCTTC.

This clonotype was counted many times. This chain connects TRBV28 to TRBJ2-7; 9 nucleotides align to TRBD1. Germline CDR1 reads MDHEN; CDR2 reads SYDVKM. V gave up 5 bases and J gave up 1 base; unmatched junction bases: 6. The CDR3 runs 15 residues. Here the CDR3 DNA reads TGTGCCAGCAGTCCGGGGACAGGGCTATCCTACGAGCAGTACTTC. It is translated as CASSPGTGLSYEQYF.

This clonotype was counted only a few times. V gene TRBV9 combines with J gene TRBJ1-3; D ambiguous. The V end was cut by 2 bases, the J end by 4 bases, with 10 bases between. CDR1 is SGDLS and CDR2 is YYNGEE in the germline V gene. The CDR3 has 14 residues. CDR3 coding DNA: TGTGCCAGCAGCGTCCCGGCAGCGGGAAACACCATATATTTT. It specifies CASSVPAAGNTIYF.

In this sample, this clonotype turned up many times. The CDR3 reads CASRWNGGAPADTQYF. CDR3 bases: TGTGCCAGCAGGTGGAACGGGGGGGCCCCCGCAGATACGCAGTATTTT. V is TRBV27 and J is TRBJ2-3, with TRBD2 matching over 8 bases. J was trimmed by 4 bases and V by 6 bases; bases with no gene match: 12. Germline V gene data show CDR1 as MNHEY and CDR2 as SMNVEV (reference sequence). The CDR3 runs to 16 residues.

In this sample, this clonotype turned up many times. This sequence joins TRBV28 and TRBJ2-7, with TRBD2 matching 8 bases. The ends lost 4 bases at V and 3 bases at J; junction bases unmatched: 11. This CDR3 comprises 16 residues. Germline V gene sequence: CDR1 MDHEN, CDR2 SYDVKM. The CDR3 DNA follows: TGTGCCAGCAGTTCGGGGGGGGCAGGGACTTACTACGAGCAGTACTTC. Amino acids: CASSSGGAGTYYEQYF.

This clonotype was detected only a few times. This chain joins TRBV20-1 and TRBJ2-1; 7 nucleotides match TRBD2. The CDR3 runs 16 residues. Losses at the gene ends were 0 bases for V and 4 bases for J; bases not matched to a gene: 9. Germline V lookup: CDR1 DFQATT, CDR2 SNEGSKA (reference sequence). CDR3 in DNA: TGCAGTGCTAGAGATACGGCGGGAGTAAATTACAATGAGCAGTTCTTC. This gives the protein CSARDTAGVNYNEQFF.

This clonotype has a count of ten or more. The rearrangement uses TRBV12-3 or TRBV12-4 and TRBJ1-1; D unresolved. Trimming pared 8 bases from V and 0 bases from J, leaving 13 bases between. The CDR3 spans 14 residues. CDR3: CASCRGGLNTEAFF. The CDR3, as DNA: TGTGCCAGCTGCCGGGGAGGGTTGAACACTGAAGCTTTCTTT.